The T cell receptor beta chain described here comes from a study of blood T cell repertoires in COVID-19 (TCRdb year 2020). With respect to the entire study: Samples from collaborators originated in the United States, Italy and Spain and spanned both the acute and convalescent phases of COVID-19. The material from the prospective study consisted of cDNA or gDNA derived from T cells, B-cell-depleted T cells, or PBMCs. The dataset comprised deeply sampled blood TCRbeta repertoires from subjects exposed to, actively infected with, or recovered from COVID-19. The repertoires were made available in a free public database intended to serve as a resource for research on the immune response to SARS-CoV-2. Samples came from the ongoing ImmuneRACE study (first 160 participants) plus 1,254 subjects from 6 global collaborators. Nearly every sample came with metadata listing a de-identified subject ID, COVID-19 status, age in years and sex. Where available, HLA class I and class II types were obtained from metadata supplied by the sample provider rather than from assay-based typing.

As regards this clone: There is no known antigen for this receptor. The record has no base qualities; no much larger clone is one base away.

Study-wide conclusions, independent of this receptor: How much clinical and demographic metadata was included differed by source and by participant, and the metadata was provided uncurated.

Each collaborating institution followed its own protocols to collect whole blood in K2EDTA tubes. For TCRbeta analysis, collaborators shipped samples in one of three forms: frozen whole blood, isolated PBMCs, or DNA extracted from either of those sample types. V loses 5 bases at its end and J loses 6 bases; junction bases beyond the gene matches: 12. The CDR3, from cysteine to phenylalanine, totals 16 residues. Only the CDR3 DNA stays, 48 bases, in frame from base 1. Reading the germline V gene gives CDR1 SGHVS and CDR2 FQNEAQ. TCRbeta CDR3 regions were amplified from genomic DNA using the immunoSEQ Assay, a bias-controlled multiplex PCR. Under the source paper's analysis protocol: The number of nucleated cells in each sample was estimated by amplification of reference gene primers within the assay. To quantify the absolute abundance of each unique TCRbeta CDR3 rearrangement, sequence reads were collapsed and filtered. For each sample, productive Simpson clonality was calculated as the square root of Simpson's diversity index across productive rearrangements. TCRdb stores this immuneACCESS table with in-frame sequences only. Part of the clones is absent; in the studies checked, under half of the shortfall reflects unresolved V genes, and no reason is known for the rest. V and J calls and clone size are those listed in that table; D and trimming were worked out from the DNA. The sample has 200,000 to 300,000 clones on record, around 89% of them singletons. Roughly 3.9% of the sample comes from the top ten.

The material sequenced was peripheral blood. The chain is encoded by TRBV7-8 joined to TRBJ1-2, with TRBD1 identical over 10 junction bases. The TCR sequence derives from a middle-aged woman with acute or convalescent COVID-19. The bases read TGTGCCAGCAGCCCCTTCCGGGACAGGGGTCCAAATGGCTACACCTTC. This translates into CASSPFRDRGPNGYTF.